Presented here are 2 T cell receptor beta chains from one specimen sequenced in a study of T-cell reconstitution after alpha-beta-depleted transplantation in children. Library preparation (for TCRbeta) was performed with unique molecular identifiers. TCRdb re-derived calls from the PCR reads in MiXCR, one entry per CDR3 protein. The sample has about 610,000 distinct CDR3 sequences, about 10% seen once. The specimen was PBMCs from the stem cell graft donor, collected from the stem cell graft. These receptors originate from a human donor who donated a stem cell graft to a child with acute myeloid leukemia.

This chain connects TRBV5-1 to TRBJ1-2; TRBD1 matches 12 bases. The V and J ends lost 3 bases and 5 bases, in that order; junction bases with no gene match: 2. Germline V gene lookup returns CDR1 SGHRS and CDR2 YFSETQ. There are 14 residues in the CDR3. CDR3 in amino acids: CASSWGQGAYGYTF. The CDR3 DNA reads TGCGCCAGCAGCTGGGGACAGGGGGCTTATGGCTACACCTTC.

Only a few counts were recorded for this clonotype. The V and J genes are TRBV4-2 and TRBJ2-4; D is possibly TRBD2 (6 bases). V was trimmed by 0 bases and J by 4 bases, leaving 10 bases between them. The CDR3 contains 15 residues. Germline CDR1 is LGHNA and CDR2 is YNFKEQ. The CDR3 bases are TGTGCCAGCAGCCAAGACGGGAGAGATAAAAACATTCAGTACTTC. Amino acids: CASSQDGRDKNIQYF.